The T cell receptor (beta chain) under discussion was sequenced for a study of post-analysis software for immune sequencing data. Findings and caveats of the study: With TRBV5-6, TRBV5-1 and TRBV20-1 included, a handful of TRBV segments were more frequent in patients than in controls.

The sample holds a few counts of this clonotype. Its antigen is still unknown. Each TCR beta cDNA library carried unique molecular identifiers. TCRdb reanalysed the PCR reads using MiXCR and keeps one entry per CDR3 protein. Of about 560,000 distinct CDR3 sequences listed, around 40% are singletons. The CDR3 runs to 14 residues. Trimming stripped 1 base from V and 2 bases from J, with 9 bases between. The source material was blood. The V gene is TRBV12-3 or TRBV12-4, the J gene TRBJ2-7; D uncertain. The clonotype originates from a girl between 10 and 17 years old with multiple sclerosis. The CDR3 region has the DNA TGTGCCAGCAGTTTAGTCCGGAGCCCCTACGAGCAGTACTTC. Translation gives CASSLVRSPYEQYF.